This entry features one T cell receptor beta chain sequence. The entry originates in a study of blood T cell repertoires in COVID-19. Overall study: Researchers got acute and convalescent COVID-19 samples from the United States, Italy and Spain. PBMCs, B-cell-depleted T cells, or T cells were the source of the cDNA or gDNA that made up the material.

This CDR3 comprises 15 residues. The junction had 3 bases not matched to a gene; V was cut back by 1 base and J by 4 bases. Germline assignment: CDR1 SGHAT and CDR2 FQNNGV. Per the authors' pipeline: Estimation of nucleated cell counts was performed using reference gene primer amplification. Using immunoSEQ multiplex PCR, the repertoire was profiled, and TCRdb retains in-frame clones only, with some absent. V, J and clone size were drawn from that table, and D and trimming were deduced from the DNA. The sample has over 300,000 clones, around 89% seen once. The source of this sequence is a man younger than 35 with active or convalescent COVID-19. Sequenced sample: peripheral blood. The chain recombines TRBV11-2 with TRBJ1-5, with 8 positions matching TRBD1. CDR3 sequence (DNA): TGTGCCAGCAGCTTAGTGGACAGGGCGAATCAGCCCCAGCATTTT. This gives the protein CASSLVDRANQPQHF.